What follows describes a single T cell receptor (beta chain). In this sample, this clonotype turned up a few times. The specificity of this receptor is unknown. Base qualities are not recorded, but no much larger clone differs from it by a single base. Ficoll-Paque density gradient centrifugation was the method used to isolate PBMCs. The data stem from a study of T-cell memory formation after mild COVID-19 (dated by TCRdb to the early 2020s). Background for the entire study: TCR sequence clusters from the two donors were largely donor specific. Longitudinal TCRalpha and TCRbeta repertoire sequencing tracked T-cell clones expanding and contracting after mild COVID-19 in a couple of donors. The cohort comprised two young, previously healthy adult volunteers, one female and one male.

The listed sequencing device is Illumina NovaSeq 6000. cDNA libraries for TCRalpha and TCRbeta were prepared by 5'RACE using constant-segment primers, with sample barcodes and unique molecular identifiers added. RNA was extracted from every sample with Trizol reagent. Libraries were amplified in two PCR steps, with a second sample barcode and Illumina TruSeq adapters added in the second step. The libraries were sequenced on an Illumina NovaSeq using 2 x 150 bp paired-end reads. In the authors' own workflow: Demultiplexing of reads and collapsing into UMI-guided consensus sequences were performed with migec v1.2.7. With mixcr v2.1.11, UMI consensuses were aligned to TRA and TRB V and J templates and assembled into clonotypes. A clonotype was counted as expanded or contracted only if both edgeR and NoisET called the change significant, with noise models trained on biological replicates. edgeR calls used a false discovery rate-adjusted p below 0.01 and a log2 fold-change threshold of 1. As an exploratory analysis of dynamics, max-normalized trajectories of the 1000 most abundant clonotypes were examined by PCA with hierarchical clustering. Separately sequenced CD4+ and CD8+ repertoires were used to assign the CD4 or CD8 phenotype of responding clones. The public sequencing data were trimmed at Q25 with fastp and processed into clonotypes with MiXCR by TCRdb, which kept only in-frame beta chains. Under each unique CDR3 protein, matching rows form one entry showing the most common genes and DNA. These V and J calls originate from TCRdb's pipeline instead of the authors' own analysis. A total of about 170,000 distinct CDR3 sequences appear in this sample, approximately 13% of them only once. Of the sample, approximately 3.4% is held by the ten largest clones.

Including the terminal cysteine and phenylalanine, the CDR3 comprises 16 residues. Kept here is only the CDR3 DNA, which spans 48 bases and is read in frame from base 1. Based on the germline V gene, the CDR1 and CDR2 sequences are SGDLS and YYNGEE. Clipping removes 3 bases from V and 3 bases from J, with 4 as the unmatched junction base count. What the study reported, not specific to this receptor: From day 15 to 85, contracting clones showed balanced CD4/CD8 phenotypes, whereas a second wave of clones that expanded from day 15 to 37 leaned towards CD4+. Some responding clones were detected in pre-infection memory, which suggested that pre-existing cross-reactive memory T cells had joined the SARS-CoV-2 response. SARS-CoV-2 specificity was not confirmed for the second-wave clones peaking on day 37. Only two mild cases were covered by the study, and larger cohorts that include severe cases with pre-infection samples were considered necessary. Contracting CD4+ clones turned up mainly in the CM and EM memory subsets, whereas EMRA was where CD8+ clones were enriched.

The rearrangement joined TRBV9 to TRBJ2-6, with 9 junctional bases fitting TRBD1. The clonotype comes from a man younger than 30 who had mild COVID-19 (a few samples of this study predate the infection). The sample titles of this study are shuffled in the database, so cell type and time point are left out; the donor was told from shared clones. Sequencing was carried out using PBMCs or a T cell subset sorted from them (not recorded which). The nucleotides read TGTGCCAGCAGCGCCACAGGGGGCGGTGGGGCCAACGTCCTGACTTTC. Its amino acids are CASSATGGGGANVLTF.